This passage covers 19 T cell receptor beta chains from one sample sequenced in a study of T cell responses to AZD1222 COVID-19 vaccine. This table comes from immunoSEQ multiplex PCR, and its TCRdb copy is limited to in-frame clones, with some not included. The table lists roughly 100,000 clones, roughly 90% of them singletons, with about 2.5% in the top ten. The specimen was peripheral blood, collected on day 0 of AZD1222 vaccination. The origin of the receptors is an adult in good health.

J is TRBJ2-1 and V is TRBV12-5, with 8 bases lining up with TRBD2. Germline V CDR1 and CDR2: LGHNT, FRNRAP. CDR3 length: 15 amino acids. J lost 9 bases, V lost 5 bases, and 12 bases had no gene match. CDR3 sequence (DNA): TGTGCTAGTGGTCTAGTAGCGGGACGGGGTGGTGAGCAGTTCTTC. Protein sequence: CASGLVAGRGGEQFF.

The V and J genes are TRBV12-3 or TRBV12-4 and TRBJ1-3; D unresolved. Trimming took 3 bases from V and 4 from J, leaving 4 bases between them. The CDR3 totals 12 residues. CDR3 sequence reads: CASSFSGNTIYF. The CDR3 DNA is TGTGCCAGCAGTTTCTCCGGAAACACCATATATTTT.

The CDR3: CATSIDRADYGYTF. For the CDR3, the DNA is TGTGCCACCAGCATCGACAGGGCGGACTATGGCTACACCTTC. V gene TRBV15 combines with J gene TRBJ1-2; 7 positions match TRBD1. Germline CDR1 LNHNV, CDR2 YYDKDF (reference sequence). The V gene end was trimmed by 4 bases and the J gene end by 3 bases; junction bases not matched to a gene: 5. This CDR3 has 14 residues.

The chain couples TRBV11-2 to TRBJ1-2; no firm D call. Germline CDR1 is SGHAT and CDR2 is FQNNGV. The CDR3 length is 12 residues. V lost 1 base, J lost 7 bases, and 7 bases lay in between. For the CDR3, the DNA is TGTGCCAGCAGCTTAGCGGGGTTTGGCTACACCTTC. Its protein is CASSLAGFGYTF.

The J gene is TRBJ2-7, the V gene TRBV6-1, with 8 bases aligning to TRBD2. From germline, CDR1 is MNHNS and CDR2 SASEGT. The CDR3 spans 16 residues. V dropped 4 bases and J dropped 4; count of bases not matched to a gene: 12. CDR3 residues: CASSAREAGVSYEQYF. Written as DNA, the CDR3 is TGTGCCAGCAGTGCCCGAGAAGCGGGAGTCTCTTACGAGCAGTACTTC.

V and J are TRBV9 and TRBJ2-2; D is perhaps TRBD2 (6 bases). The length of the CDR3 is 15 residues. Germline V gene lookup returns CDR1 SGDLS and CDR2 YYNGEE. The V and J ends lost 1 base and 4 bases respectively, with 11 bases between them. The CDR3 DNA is TGTGCCAGCAGCGTACAAGTGGGGGGCACCGGGGAGCTGTTTTTT. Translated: CASSVQVGGTGELFF.

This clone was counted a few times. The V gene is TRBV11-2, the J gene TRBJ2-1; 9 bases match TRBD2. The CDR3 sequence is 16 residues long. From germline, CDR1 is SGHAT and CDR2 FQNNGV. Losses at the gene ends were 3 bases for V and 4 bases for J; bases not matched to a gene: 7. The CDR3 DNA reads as TGTGCCAGCAGCTTTCAGCGCGGGGGGGCGTACAATGAGCAGTTCTTC. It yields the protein CASSFQRGGAYNEQFF.

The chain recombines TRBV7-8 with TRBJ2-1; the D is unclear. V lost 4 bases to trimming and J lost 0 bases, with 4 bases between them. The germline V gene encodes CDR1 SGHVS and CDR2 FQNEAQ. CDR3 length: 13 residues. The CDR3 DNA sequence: TGTGCCAGCAGCTCATACTCCTACAATGAGCAGTTCTTC. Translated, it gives CASSSYSYNEQFF.

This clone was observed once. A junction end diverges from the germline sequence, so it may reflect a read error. The CDR3 region has the DNA TGTGCCAGTGGAACTAGCAATCAGTCCCAGCATTTT. This translates into CASGTSNQSQHF. This chain joins TRBV27 and TRBJ1-5; D not certain. The CDR3 length is 12 residues. Per the germline V gene, CDR1 is MNHEY and CDR2 is SMNVEV (reference sequence).

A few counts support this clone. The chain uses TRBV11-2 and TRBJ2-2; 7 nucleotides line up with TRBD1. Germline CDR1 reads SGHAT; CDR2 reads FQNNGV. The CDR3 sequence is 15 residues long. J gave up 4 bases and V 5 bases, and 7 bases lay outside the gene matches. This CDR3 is CASSIRGTVTGELFF. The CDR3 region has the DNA TGTGCCAGCAGCATTAGAGGGACAGTCACCGGGGAGCTGTTTTTT. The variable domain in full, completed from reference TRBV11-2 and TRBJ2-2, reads EAGVAQSPRYKIIEKRQSVAFWCNPISGHATLYWYQQILGQGPKLLIQFQNNGVVDDSQLPKDRFSAERLKGVDSTLKIQPAKLEDSAVYLCASSIRGTVTGELFFGEGSRLTVL.

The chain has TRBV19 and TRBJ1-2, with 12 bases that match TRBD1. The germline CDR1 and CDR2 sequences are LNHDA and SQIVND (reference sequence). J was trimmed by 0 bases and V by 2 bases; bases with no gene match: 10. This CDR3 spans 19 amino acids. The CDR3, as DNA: TGTGCCAGTAGTATATCCGGGACAGGGGGCCCGAACACTAACTATGGCTACACCTTC. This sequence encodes CASSISGTGGPNTNYGYTF. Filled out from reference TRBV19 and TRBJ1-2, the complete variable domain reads DGGITQSPKYLFRKEGQNVTLSCEQNLNHDAMYWYRQDPGQGLRLIYYSQIVNDFQKGDIAEGYSVSREKKESFPLTVTSAQKNPTAFYLCASSISGTGGPNTNYGYTFGSGTRLTVV.

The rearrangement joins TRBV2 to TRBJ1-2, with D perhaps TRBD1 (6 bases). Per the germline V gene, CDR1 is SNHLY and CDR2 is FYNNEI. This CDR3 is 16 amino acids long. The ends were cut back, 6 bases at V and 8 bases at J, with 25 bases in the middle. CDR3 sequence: CASRVNRQAPKEGYTF. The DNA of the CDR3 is TGTGCCAGCAGGGTGAACAGACAGGCCCCGAAGGAGGGCTACACCTTC.

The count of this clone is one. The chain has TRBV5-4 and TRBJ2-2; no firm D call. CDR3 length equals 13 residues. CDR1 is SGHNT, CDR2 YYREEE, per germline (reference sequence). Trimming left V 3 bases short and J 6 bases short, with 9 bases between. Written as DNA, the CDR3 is TGTGCCAGCAGCTCCCACGGGTCCGGGGAGCTGTTTTTT. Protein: CASSSHGSGELFF.

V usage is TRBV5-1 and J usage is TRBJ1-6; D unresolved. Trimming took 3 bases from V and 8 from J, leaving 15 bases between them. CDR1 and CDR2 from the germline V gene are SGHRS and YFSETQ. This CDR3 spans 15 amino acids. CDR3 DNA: TGCGCCAGCAGCTCCTACCCGGGAGGTGATTCACCCCTCCACTTT. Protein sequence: CASSSYPGGDSPLHF. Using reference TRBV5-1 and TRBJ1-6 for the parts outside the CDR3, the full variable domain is KAGVTQTPRYLIKTRGQQVTLSCSPISGHRSVSWYQQTPGQGLQFLFEYFSETQRNKGNFPGRFSGRQFSNSRSEMNVSTLELGDSALYLCASSSYPGGDSPLHFGNGTRLTVT.

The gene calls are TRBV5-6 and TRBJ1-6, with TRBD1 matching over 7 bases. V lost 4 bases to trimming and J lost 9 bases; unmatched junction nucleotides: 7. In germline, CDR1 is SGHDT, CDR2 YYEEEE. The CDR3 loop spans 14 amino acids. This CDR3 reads CASSNRQGGSPLHF. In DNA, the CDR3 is TGTGCCAGCAGCAATCGACAGGGAGGTTCACCCCTCCACTTT.

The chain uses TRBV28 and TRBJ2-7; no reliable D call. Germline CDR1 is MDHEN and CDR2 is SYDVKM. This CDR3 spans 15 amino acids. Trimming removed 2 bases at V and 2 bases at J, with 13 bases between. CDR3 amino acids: CASSLGGAVPYEQYF. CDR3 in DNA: TGTGCCAGCAGTTTAGGCGGTGCCGTCCCCTACGAGCAGTACTTC.

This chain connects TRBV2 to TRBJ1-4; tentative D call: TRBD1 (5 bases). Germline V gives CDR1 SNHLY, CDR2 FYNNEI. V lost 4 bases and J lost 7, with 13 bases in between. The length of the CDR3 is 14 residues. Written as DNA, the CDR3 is TGTGCCAGCAGTGTTGAGGGGTTTCGTGAAAAACTGTTTTTT. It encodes CASSVEGFREKLFF.

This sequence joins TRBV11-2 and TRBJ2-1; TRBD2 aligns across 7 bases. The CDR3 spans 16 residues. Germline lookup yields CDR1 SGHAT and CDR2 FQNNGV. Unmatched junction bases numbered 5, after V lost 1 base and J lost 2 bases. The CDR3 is CASSLVRLAAYNEQFF. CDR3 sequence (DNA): TGTGCCAGCAGCTTAGTAAGGCTAGCGGCCTACAATGAGCAGTTCTTC.

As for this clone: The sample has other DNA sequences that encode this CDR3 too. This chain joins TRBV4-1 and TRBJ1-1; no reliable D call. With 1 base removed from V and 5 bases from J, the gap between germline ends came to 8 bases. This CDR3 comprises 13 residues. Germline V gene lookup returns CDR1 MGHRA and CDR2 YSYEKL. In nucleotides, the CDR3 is TGCGCCAGCAGCCAAGTGTTGGAGACTGAAGCTTTCTTT. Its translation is CASSQVLETEAFF.